Below, one T cell receptor beta chain is given with its context. The CDR3 runs to 16 residues. The V segment lost 8 bases and the J segment 4 bases; nucleotides outside the gene matches: 12. Germline-derived CDR1 and CDR2 are MNHEY and SMNVEV (reference sequence). In the authors' methods: Amplification from reference gene primers served as the basis for estimated nucleated cell counts. Repertoires were generated with immunoSEQ multiplex PCR, while TCRdb's copy carries only in-frame clones and drops some. V and J calls and clone size are those listed in that table; D and trimming were worked out from the DNA. The sample lists approximately 200,000 clones, more than 85% occurring once. This record comes from a study of blood T cell repertoires in COVID-19. Turning to the study itself: Samples came from the United States, Italy and Spain, spanning acute and convalescent COVID-19. PBMCs, B-cell-depleted T cells, or T cells provided the cDNA or gDNA that made up the material.

The source is a man in his forties or fifties with active or convalescent COVID-19. The rearrangement links TRBV27 to TRBJ2-1; 9 bases line up with TRBD2. Sequenced input: peripheral blood. The CDR3 is CASSIAGEPKYNEQFF. CDR3 DNA: TGTGCCAGCTCCATAGCGGGAGAGCCGAAATACAATGAGCAGTTCTTC.